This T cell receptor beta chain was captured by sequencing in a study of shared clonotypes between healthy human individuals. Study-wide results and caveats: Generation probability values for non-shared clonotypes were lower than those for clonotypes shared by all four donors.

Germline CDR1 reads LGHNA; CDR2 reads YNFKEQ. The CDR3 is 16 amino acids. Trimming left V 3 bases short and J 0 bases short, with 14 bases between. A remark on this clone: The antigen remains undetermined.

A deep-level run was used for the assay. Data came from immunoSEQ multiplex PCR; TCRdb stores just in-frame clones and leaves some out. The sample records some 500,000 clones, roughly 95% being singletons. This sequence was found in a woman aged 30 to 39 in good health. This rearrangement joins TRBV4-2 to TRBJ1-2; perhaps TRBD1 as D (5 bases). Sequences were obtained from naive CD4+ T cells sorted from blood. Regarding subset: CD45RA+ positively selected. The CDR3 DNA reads TGTGCCAGCAGCCACCTGGGGACGCATTCTAACTATGGCTACACCTTC. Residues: CASSHLGTHSNYGYTF.